The 27 T cell receptor beta chains given below trace back to one sample, sequenced in a study of T cells in Graves' hyperthyroidism and ophthalmopathy. Researchers took RNA transcripts and amplified the TCR beta CDR3 regions from them. Initially, a first-round RT-PCR of the TCR CDR3 employed the HTBI primer set. TCRdb fed the multiplex PCR reads into MiXCR, producing one record per CDR3 protein. The sample shows about 540,000 distinct CDR3 sequences, around 45% of them seen only once. The specimen sequenced was peripheral blood or thyroid tissue (not recorded which). Receptor source: a woman under 30 with Graves' hyperthyroidism.

This clonotype was seen only a few times. The CDR3 DNA follows: TGCAGCCCGGTAAGGGATGGCAATCAGCCCCAGCATTTT. This translates into CSPVRDGNQPQHF. The rearrangement links TRBV20-1 to TRBJ1-5; D remains unclear. CDR1 DFQATT and CDR2 SNEGSKA come from the germline V gene (reference sequence). This CDR3 comprises 13 residues.

This clonotype was seen repeatedly, ten times or more. CDR3 bases: TGTGCCACCAGCAGGGTCGGCGTGAGCAATCAGCCCCAGCATTTT. Translation gives CATSRVGVSNQPQHF. This chain links TRBV15 with TRBJ1-5, with no clear D. The V end was cut by 3 bases, the J end by 1 base, with 10 bases between. Germline CDR1 LNHNV, CDR2 YYDKDF (reference sequence). The CDR3 is made up of 15 amino acids.

The chain uses TRBV7-9 and TRBJ2-5; 7 bases map to TRBD1. The CDR3 is 13 amino acids. Trimming at V came to 5 bases and at J to 5 bases, leaving 5 bases not matched to a gene. The germline CDR1 and CDR2 sequences are SEHNR and FQNEAQ (reference sequence). CDR3 sequence: CASSPDRLETQYF. The CDR3 DNA reads as TGTGCCAGCAGCCCGGACAGGCTCGAGACCCAGTACTTC.

The genes are TRBV24-1 and TRBJ1-2; TRBD1 aligns across 7 bases. The CDR3 runs to 13 residues. V shed 5 bases, J shed 8 bases, and the junction held 7 bases outside the gene matches. In germline, CDR1 is KGHDR, CDR2 SFDVKD. CDR3 DNA sequence: TGTGCCACCAGTGGGCCGGGACAGCGCGGCTACACCTTC. Amino acids: CATSGPGQRGYTF.

This clonotype was seen ten or more times. The genes are TRBV7-9 and TRBJ1-1; no clear D gene. V shed 5 bases and J shed 7 bases, with 14 bases lying between them. CDR3 size: 13 residues. Germline V gene sequence: CDR1 SEHNR, CDR2 FQNEAQ (reference sequence). This chain's CDR3 is CASSPIDGYEAFF. The CDR3, as DNA: TGTGCCAGCAGCCCGATTGACGGGTATGAAGCTTTCTTT.

The rearrangement uses TRBV12-3 or TRBV12-4 and TRBJ1-2; TRBD1 agrees at 8 bases. This CDR3 has 13 residues. V lost 3 bases, J lost 8 bases, and 5 bases stayed unmatched. CDR3 protein: CASSLTGVGGYTF. The CDR3 nucleotides are TGTGCCAGCAGTTTGACAGGGGTTGGAGGCTACACCTTC.

This clonotype was counted ten times or more. The chain is built from TRBV25-1 and TRBJ1-1, with TRBD1 identical over 7 bases. The CDR3 sequence is 12 residues long. V dropped 3 bases and J dropped 6; count of bases not matched to a gene: 1. Per the germline V gene, CDR1 is MGHDK and CDR2 is SYGVNS. The CDR3: CASSERGPEAFF. CDR3 DNA sequence: TGTGCCAGCAGTGAGAGGGGGCCTGAAGCTTTCTTT.

The chain employs TRBV6-1 and TRBJ2-7; D is unclear. This CDR3 has 15 residues. V was clipped by 6 bases and J by 3 bases, with 18 bases between them. CDR1 and CDR2 from the germline V gene are MNHNS and SASEGT. The CDR3 DNA follows: TGTGCCAGCAGAGAAAACAGAGCTCGGGTCTACGAGCAGTACTTC. Its protein product is CASRENRARVYEQYF.

Notes on this clonotype: One end of the junction does not line up with germline, which may come from a read error. The V and J genes are TRBV10-3 and TRBJ1-1; D is unresolved. The germline V gene has CDR1 ENHRY and CDR2 SYGVKD. This CDR3 has 14 amino acids. CDR3 loop: CASSLELVNTEAFF. In DNA form, the CDR3 reads TGTGCCAGCAGTTTAGAGCTCGTTAACACTGAAGCTTTCTTT.

The genes are TRBV10-3 and TRBJ2-6; 9 nucleotides align to TRBD2. CDR1 is ENHRY and CDR2 is SYGVKD in the germline V gene. This CDR3 has 14 residues. V lost 5 bases, J lost 5 bases, and 1 base stayed unmatched. As DNA, the CDR3 is TGTGCCATCAGTTCTAGCGGGAGGGCCAACGTCCTGACTTTC. It yields the protein CAISSSGRANVLTF.

The chain combines TRBV7-2 with TRBJ1-5; D possibly corresponds to TRBD1 (5 bases). The V and J ends lost 2 bases and 7 bases respectively, with 15 bases between them. Germline V gene data show CDR1 as SGHTA and CDR2 as FQGNSA. The CDR3 length is 15 residues. The CDR3: CASSLLRGSEQPQHF. DNA for the CDR3: TGTGCCAGCAGCTTATTGAGGGGTAGCGAACAGCCCCAGCATTTT.

V usage is TRBV7-2 and J usage is TRBJ2-7; the D gene is possibly TRBD2 (6 bases). Germline-derived CDR1 and CDR2 are SGHTA and FQGNSA. The CDR3 length is 16 residues. V lost 4 bases and J 1 base, leaving 17 bases between the germline ends. The CDR3 DNA reads TGTGCCAGCAGCTCAACGCCAAGGGAGGCATCCTACGAGCAGTACTTC. It is translated as CASSSTPREASYEQYF.

In this sample, this clonotype turned up a few times. The V gene is TRBV15, the J gene TRBJ1-3; D is ambiguous. Trimming removed 0 bases from V and 4 bases from J, with 16 bases in between. This CDR3 region has 17 residues. The germline V gene has CDR1 LNHNV and CDR2 YYDKDF (reference sequence). As DNA, the CDR3 is TGTGCCACCAGCAGAGATCAAGGAGGCCGGCTCGGAAACACCATATATTTT. Amino acids: CATSRDQGGRLGNTIYF.

V gene TRBV20-1 combines with J gene TRBJ2-5; TRBD2 agrees at 8 bases. Germline V gives CDR1 DFQATT, CDR2 SNEGSKA (reference sequence). The CDR3 extends over 15 amino acids. With V trimmed by 1 base and J by 2 bases, 6 bases remained unmatched. The CDR3: CSARALAGSQETQYF. The CDR3 DNA is TGCAGTGCTAGAGCTCTAGCGGGCTCACAAGAGACCCAGTACTTC.

This clonotype was picked up many times. The junction shows a germline mismatch at one end, possibly a read error. V usage is TRBV5-1 and J usage is TRBJ2-7; 8 bases match TRBD2. Per germline, CDR1 SGHRS and CDR2 YFSETQ. The CDR3 sequence is 14 residues long. CDR3 sequence reads: CASSLGGAGYEQYF. The CDR3 region has the DNA TGTGCCAGCAGTCTCGGGGGGGCGGGCTACGAGCAGTACTTC.

This clonotype was observed at least ten times. This chain joins TRBV29-1 and TRBJ2-5, with D possibly being TRBD1 (5 bases). Trimming cost V 4 bases and J 2 bases, with 14 bases left between them. CDR1 and CDR2 from the germline V gene are SQVTM and ANQGSEA. The CDR3 extends over 14 amino acids. DNA for the CDR3: TGCAGCGTTGGGTCGGGCAGGGCGCAAGAGACCCAGTACTTC. Protein: CSVGSGRAQETQYF.

This clonotype has just one count. The rearrangement links TRBV29-1 to TRBJ2-7; 8 positions match TRBD2. The CDR3 is 13 amino acids. The trim removed 7 bases at V and 5 bases at J, leaving 10 bases unmatched. Germline V gene data show CDR1 as SQVTM and CDR2 as ANQGSEA. The CDR3 coding sequence is TGCAGCGCCCTCAGCGGGAGCGGCAACGAGCAGTACTTC. This sequence encodes CSALSGSGNEQYF.

This clonotype was seen a handful of times. This sequence joins TRBV29-1 and TRBJ1-6; D is uncertain. CDR3 length: 13 residues. CDR1 is SQVTM and CDR2 is ANQGSEA in the germline V gene. The germline V and J ends were trimmed by 6 bases and 8 bases, with 14 bases remaining between them. The CDR3 loop reads CSVSESGDSPLHF. The CDR3, as DNA: TGCAGCGTGTCGGAGTCTGGAGATTCACCCCTCCACTTT.

This CDR3 is CATSAAGQGVNSPLHF. Here the CDR3 DNA reads TGTGCCACCAGTGCCGCTGGACAGGGGGTCAATTCACCCCTCCACTTT. This chain uses TRBV24-1 with TRBJ1-6, with TRBD1 matching 10 bases. CDR3 size: 16 residues. Germline V gene lookup returns CDR1 KGHDR and CDR2 SFDVKD. J was trimmed by 7 bases and V by 5 bases; bases with no gene match: 7.

J is TRBJ2-2 and V is TRBV7-3, with 14 bases that match TRBD2. V lost 5 bases and J lost 7; bases outside the gene matches: 9. Per germline, CDR1 SGHTA and CDR2 FQGTGA. The CDR3 consists of 17 residues. The DNA of the CDR3 is TGTGCCAGCAGCCCACGACTAGCGGGAGGGCCCGGCGGGGAGCTGTTTTTT. Protein product: CASSPRLAGGPGGELFF.

The CDR3 nucleotides read TGCAGCGTCAGGACAGCCGGTTCACCCCTCCACTTT. As protein: CSVRTAGSPLHF. J is TRBJ1-6 and V is TRBV29-1; D is perhaps TRBD1 (6 bases). Deletions cut 6 bases from V and 9 bases from J, with 12 bases between. In germline, CDR1 is SQVTM, CDR2 ANQGSEA. The CDR3 sequence is 12 residues long.

The CDR3, as DNA: TGTGCCAGCAGCTTGCGGGGCTATAATGAAAAACTGTTTTTT. This translates into CASSLRGYNEKLFF. The chain joins TRBV11-1 to TRBJ1-4; the D gene is possibly TRBD1 (5 bases). CDR3 length equals 14 residues. Germline values: CDR1 SGHAT, CDR2 FQDESV (reference sequence). Between the trimmed V and J ends, which lost 3 bases and 4 bases, there was a span of 9 bases.

The chain has TRBV4-1 and TRBJ2-7; no reliable D call. The CDR3 spans 14 residues. V lost 0 bases, J lost 3 bases, and 9 bases lay in between. Germline V gives CDR1 MGHRA, CDR2 YSYEKL. CDR3 amino acids: CASSQDGSNYEQYF. In DNA form, the CDR3 reads TGCGCCAGCAGCCAAGATGGCAGCAACTACGAGCAGTACTTC.

V is TRBV19 and J is TRBJ2-7, with D perhaps matching TRBD1 (5 bases). V was pared by 3 bases and J by 1 base, with 19 bases between. Per germline, CDR1 LNHDA and CDR2 SQIVND (reference sequence). This CDR3 is built from 17 residues. Written as DNA, the CDR3 is TGTGCCAGTAGTATCCTCATCGGACAAGGGGATTCCTACGAGCAGTACTTC. Its protein product is CASSILIGQGDSYEQYF.

Comment on this clonotype: The junction departs from germline at one end; a sequencing error may be responsible. The V call is TRBV10-3, the J call TRBJ1-2, with a weak D call TRBD1 (5 bases). Germline CDR1 and CDR2: ENHRY and SYGVKD. The CDR3 is 13 residues long. The CDR3 loop reads CAISDPGGGVQAF. The CDR3 coding sequence is TGTGCCATCAGTGACCCCGGGGGAGGCGTCCAAGCCTTC.

This chain links TRBV19 with TRBJ2-2; D may be TRBD2 (5 bases). The CDR3 has 15 amino acids. Germline CDR1 LNHDA, CDR2 SQIVND (reference sequence). The germline V and J ends were trimmed by 9 bases and 0 bases, with 14 bases remaining between them. The CDR3 sequence: CASRLAQTNTGELFF. The CDR3 nucleotides read TGTGCCAGCAGATTAGCGCAGACGAACACCGGGGAGCTGTTTTTT. The variable domain in full, with the rest retrieved from reference TRBV19 and TRBJ2-2, is DGGITQSPKYLFRKEGQNVTLSCEQNLNHDAMYWYRQDPGQGLRLIYYSQIVNDFQKGDIAEGYSVSREKKESFPLTVTSAQKNPTAFYLCASRLAQTNTGELFFGEGSRLTVL.

Ten or more counts support this clonotype. This chain uses TRBV24-1 with TRBJ2-2; 11 bases align to TRBD2. V lost 3 bases, J lost 1 base, and 3 bases stayed unmatched. The CDR3 runs to 17 residues. Germline CDR1 and CDR2: KGHDR and SFDVKD. In DNA form, the CDR3 reads TGTGCCACCAGTGATCTTAGCGGGAGGGGGAACACCGGGGAGCTGTTTTTT. Amino acid sequence: CATSDLSGRGNTGELFF.